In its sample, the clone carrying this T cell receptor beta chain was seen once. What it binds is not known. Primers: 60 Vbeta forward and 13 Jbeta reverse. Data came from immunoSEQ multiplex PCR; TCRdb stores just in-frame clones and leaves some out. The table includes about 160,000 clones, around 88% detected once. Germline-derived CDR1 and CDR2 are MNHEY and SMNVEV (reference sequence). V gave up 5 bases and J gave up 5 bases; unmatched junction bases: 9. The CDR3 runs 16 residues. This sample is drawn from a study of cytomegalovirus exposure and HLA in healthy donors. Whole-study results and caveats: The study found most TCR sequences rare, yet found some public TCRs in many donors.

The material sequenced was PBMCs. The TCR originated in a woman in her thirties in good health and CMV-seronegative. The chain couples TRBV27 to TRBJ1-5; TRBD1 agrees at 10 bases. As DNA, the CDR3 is TGTGCCAGCAGTCCGTACTGGACAGGGGGTCATCAGCCCCAGCATTTT. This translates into CASSPYWTGGHQPQHF.